This TCR beta chain emerged from a study of control samples from healthy donors and cancer patients (TCRdb year 2020). Library method: the immunoSEQ multiplex PCR assay. The table comes from immuneACCESS by way of TCRdb, which keeps in-frame sequences with V and J called. Part of the clones is missing from these tables; in studies checked, under half for an unresolved V gene and the rest for unknown reasons. The sample table lists under 200,000 clones, about nine tenths of them with a count of one. The leading ten clones occupy approximately 1.6% of the sample. The germline V gene specifies MGHDK as CDR1 and SYGVNS as CDR2. The cysteine opens and the phenylalanine closes a CDR3 of 15 amino acids. The entry retains the CDR3 DNA only, 45 bases that are in frame from base 1. The junction shows trimming of 1 base on V and 9 bases on J, and the gene matches do not reach 9 bases of it. Points on this clone: Its antigen has not been determined. No base quality information exists; no much larger clone differs at one position.

The sample was blood. The clonotype originates from a woman in her twenties or thirties in good health. The chain is assembled from TRBV25-1 and TRBJ2-1; TRBD2 matches 7 bases in the middle. The CDR3 sequence is CASSESLGSGGEQFF. The bases read TGTGCCAGCAGTGAATCACTGGGGTCGGGAGGTGAGCAGTTCTTC.